The T cell receptor beta chain described here comes from a study of T cells expressing NK-cell markers. Study-level information: The TCR beta repertoires originated in sorted CD3+CD56+NKG2C+, CD3+CD56+NKG2C- and CD3+CD56-NKG2C+ T cells.

Study findings and constraints: The study did not resolve the HCMV specificity of expanded NKG2C+ T cell clones. Dominant NKG2C+ clonotypes in roughly six donors made up about 1.0-7.0% of CD8+ T cells.

From the 5' RACE reads, TCRdb lists one entry per CDR3 protein and no DNA. This sample's table reports 550,000 to 600,000 distinct CDR3 sequences. Turning to this clonotype: Its antigen is not identified.

The receptor was isolated from a young man in good health. Sequencing was performed on blood T cells: a sorted CD56 or NKG2C T cell subset, CD4+ or CD8+ T cells, or bulk PBMC T cells (not recorded which).

The CDR3 protein is CASSLASGSAQYF. The chain combines TRBV7-2 with TRBJ2-3; the TRBD2 assignment by TCRdb is unverifiable without DNA. This CDR3 region has 13 residues. Germline lookup yields CDR1 SGHTA and CDR2 FQGNSA.